These 10 T cell receptor beta chains were all obtained from the same sample, sequenced in a study of blood T cells in healthy people across ages. Primed by a sample-barcoded 5' primer and a J-beta primer mix, a second PCR proceeded for 7 to 11 cycles. TCRdb reprocessed the 5' RACE reads via MiXCR and lists one record per CDR3 protein. The profile shows roughly 2 million distinct CDR3 sequences, around half of them singletons. Sequencing was performed on blood. The receptors were gathered from a middle-aged woman in good health.

This clonotype was seen more than once but under ten times. The chain couples TRBV7-2 to TRBJ2-4, with D unclear. This CDR3 contains 11 residues. V was shortened by 1 base and J by 13 bases, with 8 bases between the two germline ends. CDR1 is SGHTA, CDR2 FQGNSA, per germline. The CDR3 DNA reads TGTGCCAGCAGCTTAGTACAGAGGCAGTACTTC. Translated, it gives CASSLVQRQYF. The full variable domain, completed using reference TRBV7-2 and TRBJ2-4, is GAGVSQSPSNKVTEKGKDVELRCDPISGHTALYWYRQSLGQGLEFLIYFQGNSAPDKSGLPSDRFSAERTGGSVSTLTIQRTQQEDSAVYLCASSLVQRQYFGAGTRLSVL.

This clonotype was observed a handful of times. The chain uses TRBV7-2 and TRBJ2-5; the match to TRBD2 covers 8 bases. The CDR3 consists of 16 residues. Germline trimming cut 5 bases from V and 5 bases from J; bases unmatched to any gene: 13. Looked up from germline, CDR1 is SGHTA and CDR2 is FQGNSA. The DNA for the CDR3 is TGTGCCAGCAGCCCCACCTCCCTAGCGGGTGGGGAGACCCAGTACTTC. This gives the protein CASSPTSLAGGETQYF.

The rearrangement links TRBV7-2 to TRBJ1-2; D gene unclear. Per the germline V gene, CDR1 is SGHTA and CDR2 is FQGNSA. The CDR3 consists of 14 residues. Between the trimmed V and J ends, which lost 4 bases and 4 bases, there was a span of 13 bases. In DNA form, the CDR3 reads TGTGCCAGCAGCTCCGGACCCTATACCTATGGCTACACCTTC. Translation: CASSSGPYTYGYTF.

The J gene is TRBJ2-5, the V gene TRBV5-1, with 11 bases fitting TRBD2. Germline V lookup: CDR1 SGHRS, CDR2 YFSETQ. The V segment lost 3 bases and the J segment 5 bases; nucleotides outside the gene matches: 6. The CDR3 has 15 amino acids. The DNA of the CDR3 is TGCGCCAGCAGCTGGAGACTAGCGGGGAGCGAGACCCAGTACTTC. Translating it yields CASSWRLAGSETQYF.

This clonotype was observed a few times. The rearrangement joins TRBV6-2 or TRBV6-3 to TRBJ1-5; TRBD1 might be the D (5 bases). CDR1 MNHEY and CDR2 SVGEGT come from the germline V gene. V was shortened by 1 base and J by 6 bases, with 10 bases between the two germline ends. The CDR3 has 14 amino acids. The CDR3 here is CASSYLSGRQPQHF. CDR3 DNA: TGTGCCAGCAGTTACTTGTCAGGGCGTCAGCCCCAGCATTTT.

This clonotype was counted only a few times. This chain links TRBV29-1 with TRBJ2-3; D might be TRBD2 (7 bases). This CDR3 has 15 amino acids. Germline V gene lookup returns CDR1 SQVTM and CDR2 ANQGSEA. V shed 6 bases and J shed 0 bases, with 16 bases lying between them. CDR3 bases: TGCAGCGTGTACCGGGGGGCAGATAGCACAGATACGCAGTATTTT. This encodes CSVYRGADSTDTQYF.

This clonotype has just a few counts. V gene TRBV6-1 combines with J gene TRBJ2-3; no clear D. Germline CDR1 is MNHNS and CDR2 is SASEGT. V lost 2 bases, J lost 4 bases, and 16 bases lay in between. The CDR3 is 16 amino acids. CDR3 loop: CASSELPGAPPDTQYF. The CDR3 nucleotides are TGTGCCAGCAGTGAATTGCCAGGAGCCCCCCCAGATACGCAGTATTTT.

The chain links TRBV28 to TRBJ2-7; D is unclear. The CDR3 contains 15 residues. Between the trimmed V and J ends, which lost 8 bases and 0 bases, there was a span of 17 bases. In germline, CDR1 is MDHEN, CDR2 SYDVKM. CDR3 protein: CASGSGTAHSYEQYF. The CDR3 bases are TGTGCCAGCGGGTCTGGAACAGCCCACTCCTACGAGCAGTACTTC.

As concerns this clonotype: An end of the junction does not agree with germline; a read error may underlie this. This rearrangement joins TRBV6-5 to TRBJ2-7; 7 positions match TRBD1. The CDR3 runs to 14 residues. Germline CDR1 reads MNHEY; CDR2 reads SVGAGI. The CDR3 DNA reads TGCGTCAGCAGTTACTCACCAGGGGGCTACGAGCAGTACTTC. Translated, it gives CVSSYSPGGYEQYF.

The chain combines TRBV4-3 with TRBJ1-4; 10 positions agree with TRBD1. Germline V gene data show CDR1 as LGHNA and CDR2 as YSLEER. The CDR3 runs to 17 residues. J gave up 5 bases and V 0 bases, and 6 bases lay outside the gene matches. The CDR3 DNA sequence: TGCGCCAGCAGCCAAGATTGGTTGGGACAGGGGAATGAAAAACTGTTTTTT. It encodes CASSQDWLGQGNEKLFF.